In this sample, the clone carrying this TCR beta chain turned up many times. What it binds is not known. The protocol was immunoSEQ multiplex PCR, while the TCRdb copy is restricted to in-frame clones and leaves out a portion. The sample shows about 40,000 clones, none of them appearing just once. This sample is part of a study of T cells after posttransplantation cyclophosphamide. Findings of the study overall: Later post-transplant blood repertoires were often dominated by donor CD8+ memory clones.

Germline V CDR1 and CDR2: SGHRS, YFSETQ. The CDR3 sequence is 16 residues long. The ends lost 5 bases at V and 2 bases at J; junction bases unmatched: 7. Sequencing was done on a sample of PBMCs. The chain links TRBV5-1 to TRBJ2-7, with 13 positions matching TRBD2. The TCR sequence derives from a man aged 30 to 45 in good health and a related stem cell transplant donor. CDR3 in DNA: TGCGCCAGCAGAAGGACTAGCGGGGGTTTGACCTACGAGCAGTACTTC. Translation gives CASRRTSGGLTYEQYF.